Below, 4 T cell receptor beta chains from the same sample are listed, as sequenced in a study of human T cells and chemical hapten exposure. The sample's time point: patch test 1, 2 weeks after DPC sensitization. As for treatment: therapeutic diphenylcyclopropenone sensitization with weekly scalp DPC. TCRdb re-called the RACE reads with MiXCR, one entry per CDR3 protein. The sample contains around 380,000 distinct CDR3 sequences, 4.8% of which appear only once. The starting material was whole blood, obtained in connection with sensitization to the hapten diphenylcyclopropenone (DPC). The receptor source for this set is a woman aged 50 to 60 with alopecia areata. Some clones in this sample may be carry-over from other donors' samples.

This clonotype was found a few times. CDR3 sequence: CATTESSYNEQFF. CDR3 DNA sequence: TGTGCCACTACGGAGAGCTCCTACAATGAGCAGTTCTTC. The chain has TRBV12-3 or TRBV12-4 and TRBJ2-1, with no clear D. The CDR3 loop spans 13 amino acids. The ends were cut back, 10 bases at V and 0 bases at J, with 10 bases in the middle.

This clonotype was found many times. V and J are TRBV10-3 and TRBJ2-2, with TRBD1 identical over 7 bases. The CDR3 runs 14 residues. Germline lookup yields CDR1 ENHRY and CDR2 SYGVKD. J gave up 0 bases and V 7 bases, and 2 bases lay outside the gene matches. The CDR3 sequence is CAIKGTANTGELFF. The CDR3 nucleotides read TGTGCCATCAAAGGGACAGCGAACACCGGGGAGCTGTTTTTT.

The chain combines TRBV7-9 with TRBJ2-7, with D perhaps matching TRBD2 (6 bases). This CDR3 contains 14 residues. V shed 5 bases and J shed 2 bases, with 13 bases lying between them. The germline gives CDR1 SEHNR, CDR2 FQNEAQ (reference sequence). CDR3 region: CASSPAGFPYEQYF. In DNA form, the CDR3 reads TGTGCCAGCAGCCCCGCGGGGTTCCCCTACGAGCAGTACTTC.

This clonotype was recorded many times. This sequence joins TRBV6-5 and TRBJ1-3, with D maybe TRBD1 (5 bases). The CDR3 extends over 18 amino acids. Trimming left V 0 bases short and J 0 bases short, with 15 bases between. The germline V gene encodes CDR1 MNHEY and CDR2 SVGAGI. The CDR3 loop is CASSYSKGRSSSGNTIYF. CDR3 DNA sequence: TGTGCCAGCAGTTACTCGAAGGGACGGTCTAGCTCTGGAAACACCATATATTTT.